This T cell receptor beta chain was documented in a study of blood T cell repertoires in COVID-19. Between the trimmed V and J ends, which lost 3 bases and 7 bases, there was a span of 7 bases. This CDR3 has 13 residues. Sequenced by immunoSEQ multiplex PCR; TCRdb stores in-frame clones only, minus some. Of over 90,000 clones detected, roughly 86% appear once; the ten largest clones hold 9.5% to 10%. The rearrangement uses TRBV12-3 or TRBV12-4 and TRBJ1-6; D is unclear. Sequencing was done on a sample of peripheral blood. The receptor comes from a man between 40 and 49 years old with active or convalescent COVID-19. CDR3 loop: CASSFLANSPLHF. CDR3 sequence (DNA): TGTGCCAGCAGTTTTTTGGCAAATTCACCCCTCCACTTT.